The source of this T cell receptor (beta chain) is a study of T cells in localized non-small cell lung cancer. Libraries were prepared by immunoSEQ multiplex PCR; TCRdb keeps only in-frame clonotypes and omits some of them. This sample has some 52,000 clones, with roughly 90% found just once. Findings and caveats of the study: The highest T cell clonality was in uninvolved adjacent lung, above tumor. Across samples, adjacent lung featured a median roughly 50 of the top 100 tumor clones. Higher T cell density in the blood was associated with longer overall survival, whereas higher adjacent-lung clonality associated with shorter survival. It remains possible that heterogeneity exists, since only one tumor region was sequenced.

Trimming shortened V by 6 bases and J by 0 bases, and 12 bases separated the two germline ends. CDR1 is SEHNR, CDR2 FQNEAQ, per germline (reference sequence). CDR3 length equals 15 residues. This clone was observed once. Its antigen is still unknown. The origin of this receptor is a male donor at least 60 years old with stage III squamous cell lung carcinoma. This sample comprised peripheral blood, obtained before any cancer treatment. The chain uses TRBV7-9 and TRBJ1-3; D gene ambiguous. CDR3: CASSSDGNSGNTIYF. In DNA form, the CDR3 reads TGTGCCAGCAGTTCCGACGGCAACTCTGGAAACACCATATATTTT.